These T cell receptor beta chains were read from a single sample in a study of tumor-infiltrating lymphocytes in primary liver carcinoma. TCRdb re-called the multiplex PCR reads with MiXCR, one entry per CDR3 protein. In the table there are roughly 120,000 distinct CDR3 sequences, 60% to 70% of which are singletons. The sample comprised liver tumor tissue from sampling region 1. Source of these receptors: a woman aged 55-70 years with primary liver carcinoma and hepatitis B virus infection. Both conserved end residues are part of each CDR3. Fields, in order: V gene, clone size, J gene, D gene, CDR3 protein, CDR3 DNA. A D gene is named only where the DNA matches it firmly. Where a row states a size, it is once, few, many or the class of an expanded clone; other rows omit it.

v_call: TRBV11-3; clone_size: .; j_call: TRBJ2-1; d_call: TRBD1; cdr3_aa: CASSLVPEGDSQYNEQFF; cdr3_nt: TGTGCCAGCAGCTTAGTCCCTGAAGGGGACAGTCAATACAATGAGCAGTTCTTC
v_call: TRBV6-1; clone_size: .; j_call: TRBJ2-7; d_call: TRBD1; cdr3_aa: CASSSKIGTGTSREQYF; cdr3_nt: TGTGCCAGCAGTTCTAAAATTGGGACAGGGACCTCCCGCGAGCAGTACTTC
v_call: TRBV29-1; clone_size: .; j_call: TRBJ2-1; d_call: .; cdr3_aa: CSVGGDGGESSYHEQFF; cdr3_nt: TGCAGCGTTGGAGGGGACGGCGGGGAGAGCTCCTACCATGAGCAGTTCTTC
v_call: TRBV6-1; clone_size: .; j_call: TRBJ2-3; d_call: .; cdr3_aa: CASSEVRYDMQYF; cdr3_nt: TGTGCCAGCAGTGAAGTGAGGTATGATATGCAGTATTTT
v_call: TRBV5-6; clone_size: .; j_call: TRBJ2-1; d_call: TRBD1; cdr3_aa: CAGSLRTGGKEQFF; cdr3_nt: TGTGCCGGCAGCTTACGGACAGGGGGCAAAGAGCAGTTCTTC
v_call: TRBV6-1; clone_size: many; j_call: TRBJ1-1; d_call: .; cdr3_aa: CASSVGRLKAYPDNTEAFF; cdr3_nt: TGTGCCAGCAGTGTCGGCAGGCTTAAGGCATACCCGGATAACACTGAAGCTTTCTTT
v_call: TRBV6-1; clone_size: .; j_call: TRBJ2-5; d_call: TRBD2; cdr3_aa: CASSVAGREYQGTQYF; cdr3_nt: TGTGCCAGCAGTGTAGCGGGCAGGGAGTACCAAGGGACCCAGTACTTC
v_call: TRBV6-5; clone_size: .; j_call: TRBJ1-5; d_call: TRBD1; cdr3_aa: CASSQGYRGNQLQHF; cdr3_nt: TGTGCCAGCAGCCAAGGATACAGGGGCAATCAGCTCCAGCATTTT
v_call: TRBV11-3; clone_size: once; j_call: TRBJ2-1; d_call: .; cdr3_aa: CASRLREVDEQFF; cdr3_nt: TGTGCCAGCAGGTTAAGGGAGGTAGATGAGCAGTTCTTC
v_call: TRBV29-1; clone_size: many; j_call: TRBJ2-1; d_call: .; cdr3_aa: CSAREPNEQFF; cdr3_nt: TGCAGCGCCCGAGAACCCAATGAGCAGTTCTTC
v_call: TRBV5-6; clone_size: .; j_call: TRBJ1-2; d_call: TRBD1; cdr3_aa: CASSLPGTGDTSGYTF; cdr3_nt: TGTGCCAGCAGCTTGCCCGGGACAGGGGACACTTCTGGCTACACCTTC
v_call: TRBV5-6; clone_size: .; j_call: TRBJ2-7; d_call: TRBD2; cdr3_aa: CASSSGTSAYEQYF; cdr3_nt: TGTGCCAGCAGCTCGGGGACTAGCGCATACGAGCAGTACTTC
v_call: TRBV12-3/TRBV12-4; clone_size: .; j_call: TRBJ1-5; d_call: .; cdr3_aa: CASSHLPGGGLPQHF; cdr3_nt: TGTGCCAGCAGTCACCTGCCCGGCGGGGGACTGCCCCAGCATTTT
v_call: TRBV11-2; clone_size: once; j_call: TRBJ2-1; d_call: .; cdr3_aa: CASNRRLGNGEQFF; cdr3_nt: TGTGCCAGCAACCGGAGACTAGGGAATGGTGAGCAGTTCTTC
v_call: TRBV4-1; clone_size: many; j_call: TRBJ1-4; d_call: TRBD1; cdr3_aa: CASSRNPGQGEKLFF; cdr3_nt: TGCGCCAGCAGCCGAAACCCTGGACAGGGCGAAAAACTGTTTTTT
v_call: TRBV11-2; clone_size: once; j_call: TRBJ2-3; d_call: TRBD2; cdr3_aa: CASGPGLAGPETRYF; cdr3_nt: TGTGCCAGCGGCCCTGGACTAGCGGGCCCAGAAACGCGGTATTTT
v_call: TRBV29-1; clone_size: many; j_call: TRBJ2-3; d_call: .; cdr3_aa: CSARTDTDTQYF; cdr3_nt: TGCAGCGCCCGGACAGACACAGATACGCAGTATTTT
v_call: TRBV4-2; clone_size: .; j_call: TRBJ2-5; d_call: .; cdr3_aa: CASSHGSRDGETQYF; cdr3_nt: TGCGCCAGCAGCCACGGCTCCAGGGACGGAGAGACCCAGTACTTC
v_call: TRBV11-2; clone_size: .; j_call: TRBJ2-5; d_call: .; cdr3_aa: CASNLELVGEETQYF; cdr3_nt: TGTGCCAGCAACTTGGAGCTAGTGGGAGAAGAGACCCAGTACTTC
v_call: TRBV5-5; clone_size: .; j_call: TRBJ2-7; d_call: .; cdr3_aa: CASTPTGSALSYEQYF; cdr3_nt: TGTGCCAGTACCCCAACAGGTTCAGCGCTCTCCTACGAGCAGTACTTC
v_call: TRBV28; clone_size: .; j_call: TRBJ1-5; d_call: .; cdr3_aa: CASSTRRGGGQPQHF; cdr3_nt: TGTGCCAGCAGTACCCGGAGGGGGGGCGGTCAGCCCCAGCATTTT
v_call: TRBV28; clone_size: .; j_call: TRBJ2-3; d_call: .; cdr3_aa: CASRAGDIVVDTQYF; cdr3_nt: TGTGCCAGCAGGGCAGGGGATATTGTCGTAGATACGCAGTATTTT
v_call: TRBV28; clone_size: many; j_call: TRBJ2-3; d_call: .; cdr3_aa: CASLGGVISTDTQYF; cdr3_nt: TGTGCCAGCCTCGGCGGGGTAATTAGCACAGATACGCAGTATTTT
v_call: TRBV5-6; clone_size: once; j_call: TRBJ2-6; d_call: TRBD1; cdr3_aa: CTSSFRQGLTNILTF; cdr3_nt: TGTACCAGCAGCTTTAGACAGGGCCTCACGAACATCCTGACTTTC
v_call: TRBV12-3/TRBV12-4; clone_size: many; j_call: TRBJ1-2; d_call: .; cdr3_aa: CASSLGRQNYAF; cdr3_nt: TGTGCCAGCAGTTTAGGCCGACAGAACTATGCCTTC
v_call: TRBV12-3/TRBV12-4; clone_size: many; j_call: TRBJ2-1; d_call: .; cdr3_aa: CASRSPRGEQFF; cdr3_nt: TGTGCCAGCAGATCCCCCCGAGGTGAGCAGTTCTTC
v_call: TRBV29-1; clone_size: once; j_call: TRBJ2-7; d_call: TRBD2; cdr3_aa: CSVALGTSGYGQYF; cdr3_nt: TGCAGTGTTGCCCTAGGGACTAGCGGGTACGGGCAGTACTTC
v_call: TRBV2; clone_size: .; j_call: TRBJ2-7; d_call: .; cdr3_aa: CASSVEYYEQYF; cdr3_nt: TGTGCCAGCAGTGTGGAGTACTACGAGCAGTACTTC
v_call: TRBV30; clone_size: .; j_call: TRBJ1-1; d_call: TRBD1; cdr3_aa: CARRTGNTEAFF; cdr3_nt: TGTGCCCGACGGACAGGGAACACTGAAGCTTTCTTT
v_call: TRBV11-2; clone_size: .; j_call: TRBJ2-1; d_call: .; cdr3_aa: CARSLEGGSIGGQFF; cdr3_nt: TGTGCCAGGAGCTTAGAGGGAGGAAGTATCGGTGGACAGTTCTTC
v_call: TRBV6-1; clone_size: many; j_call: TRBJ1-2; d_call: TRBD1; cdr3_aa: CASSDRRQGTRYGYTF; cdr3_nt: TGTGCCAGCAGTGATCGCCGACAGGGAACCCGATATGGCTACACCTTC
v_call: TRBV29-1; clone_size: many; j_call: TRBJ2-3; d_call: TRBD2; cdr3_aa: CSVATSGSGADTQYF; cdr3_nt: TGCAGCGTTGCGACTAGCGGGAGTGGGGCAGATACGCAGTATTTT
v_call: TRBV5-5; clone_size: .; j_call: TRBJ1-1; d_call: .; cdr3_aa: CASSSLTGDTEAFF; cdr3_nt: TGCGCCAGCAGCTCACTGACGGGGGACACTGAAGCTTTCTTT
v_call: TRBV6-5; clone_size: many; j_call: TRBJ2-5; d_call: .; cdr3_aa: CASSRQAQETQYF; cdr3_nt: TGTGCCAGCAGCCGACAGGCTCAAGAGACCCAGTACTTC
v_call: TRBV6-5; clone_size: once; j_call: TRBJ2-1; d_call: .; cdr3_aa: CARFRDRSYNEQFF; cdr3_nt: TGTGCCCGCTTCCGTGACAGGTCCTACAATGAGCAGTTCTTC
v_call: TRBV11-2; clone_size: .; j_call: TRBJ1-6; d_call: .; cdr3_aa: CASSMGHHYDSPLHF; cdr3_nt: TGTGCCAGCAGCATGGGACATCACTATGATTCACCCCTCCACTTT
v_call: TRBV12-3/TRBV12-4; clone_size: .; j_call: TRBJ2-3; d_call: .; cdr3_aa: CVSHREGRDTQYF; cdr3_nt: TGTGTCAGCCACCGGGAAGGGAGAGATACGCAGTATTTT
v_call: TRBV29-1; clone_size: many; j_call: TRBJ1-1; d_call: .; cdr3_aa: CSVEEGVTEAFF; cdr3_nt: TGCAGCGTTGAAGAGGGGGTGACTGAAGCTTTCTTT
v_call: TRBV28; clone_size: few; j_call: TRBJ2-1; d_call: .; cdr3_aa: CASSLYRGSSYNEQFF; cdr3_nt: TGTGCCAGCAGTTTATATCGGGGCAGCTCCTACAATGAGCAGTTCTTC
v_call: TRBV11-1; clone_size: .; j_call: TRBJ2-5; d_call: .; cdr3_aa: CANSLQYLETQYF; cdr3_nt: TGTGCCAACAGCTTACAGTACCTAGAGACCCAGTACTTC
v_call: TRBV29-1; clone_size: .; j_call: TRBJ2-7; d_call: TRBD2; cdr3_aa: CSVGTSGLHEQYF; cdr3_nt: TGCAGCGTTGGGACTAGCGGACTGCACGAACAGTACTTC
v_call: TRBV11-2; clone_size: .; j_call: TRBJ1-1; d_call: .; cdr3_aa: CANSLGGVSETFF; cdr3_nt: TGTGCCAACAGCTTGGGAGGGGTGAGTGAAACTTTCTTT
v_call: TRBV5-5; clone_size: once; j_call: TRBJ1-1; d_call: .; cdr3_aa: CASSVPTRNTEAFF; cdr3_nt: TGTGCCAGCAGCGTTCCGACGAGGAACACTGAAGCTTTCTTT
v_call: TRBV5-1; clone_size: .; j_call: TRBJ1-1; d_call: TRBD1; cdr3_aa: CASRGPLNTEAFF; cdr3_nt: TGCGCCTCCAGGGGGCCCTTGAACACTGAAGCTTTCTTT